This T cell receptor beta chain was identified during a study of T cell responses to AZD1222 COVID-19 vaccine. Trimming pared 2 bases from V and 1 base from J, leaving 8 bases between. Looked up from germline, CDR1 is GTSNPN and CDR2 is SVGIG (reference sequence). The CDR3 consists of 13 residues. This clone appeared once. Some clones are missing from TCRdb's copy, which holds only in-frame ones; the method was immunoSEQ multiplex PCR. The sample yields more than 120,000 clones, about 93% seen once. The source is an adult in good health. This chain uses TRBV30 with TRBJ1-1; D not resolved. The input for sequencing was peripheral blood, taken on day 0 of AZD1222 vaccination. The CDR3, as DNA: TGTGCCTGGAGTTCTCGGAGGAACACTGAAGCTTTCTTT. This translates into CAWSSRRNTEAFF.